Listed below are T cell receptor beta chains from one sample, sequenced in a study of vaccination and CD4 T cells after COVID-19. TCRdb recomputed calls from the PCR reads with MiXCR, one row per CDR3 protein. The profile shows about 17,000 distinct CDR3 sequences, around 29% of them singletons. Antigen specificity for these receptors is unknown. Sequencing used cultured CD4+ T cells from blood. Every receptor here comes from a human donor with COVID-19. Both conserved end residues are part of each CDR3. D genes are given only for firm matches. Size is omitted from some rows. Given values are once, few, many or a class for expanded clones.

j_call v_call clone_size d_call cdr3_nt cdr3_aa
TRBJ2-4 TRBV30 - - TGTGCCACCTCCCTGGACAGATCAATTCAGTACTTC CATSLDRSIQYF
TRBJ2-3 TRBV5-4 - TRBD2 TGTGCCAGCAGCCCCGGGGTTAGCGGGGGATCCACAGATACGCAGTATTTT CASSPGVSGGSTDTQYF
TRBJ1-2 TRBV4-3 - TRBD1 TGCGCCAGCAGCCAAGAGGTCCAGGGGGCGAACTATGGCTACACCTTC CASSQEVQGANYGYTF
TRBJ1-6 TRBV20-1 - TRBD1 TGCAGTGCTTCTCCAGACAGGGGTTCACCCCTCCACTTT CSASPDRGSPLHF
TRBJ2-7 TRBV11-2 - - TGTGCCAGCAGCCCTCGCCGGGGGAGCTCCTACGAGCAGTACTTC CASSPRRGSSYEQYF
TRBJ1-1 TRBV6-2/TRBV6-3 - - TGTGCCAGCAGTTACTATGGGGCGGTGAAAGCTTTCTTT CASSYYGAVKAFF
TRBJ2-7 TRBV18 - - TGTGCCAGCTCACCTCGGGGGAGGAACGAGCAGTACTTC CASSPRGRNEQYF
TRBJ2-1 TRBV6-5 few TRBD1 TGTGCCAGCAGTTTCCCGGGACAGGGTTCCGATGAGCAGTTCTTC CASSFPGQGSDEQFF
TRBJ2-7 TRBV12-3/TRBV12-4 - - TGTGCCAGCAGTTTTGGGACACCCGAGCAGTACTTC CASSFGTPEQYF
TRBJ1-2 TRBV20-1 - - TGCAGTGCTACCTTGGACAGATTCTATGGCTACACCTTC CSATLDRFYGYTF
TRBJ2-5 TRBV7-2 medium-sized - TGTGCCAGCAGCCGAGGGTCCGGCCTTACCGAGACCCAGTACTTC CASSRGSGLTETQYF
TRBJ2-5 TRBV6-1 few - TGTGCCAGCAGGCTAAAGTGGGGCCAAGAGACCCAGTACTTC CASRLKWGQETQYF
TRBJ2-7 TRBV24-1 once TRBD1 TGTGCCACCAGTGATTCCCCAGGGACAGGTATCTACGAGCAGTACTTC CATSDSPGTGIYEQYF
TRBJ2-5 TRBV4-2 - - TGTGCCAGCAGCCACGCTGTACGGCAGATGGAGACCCAGTACTTC CASSHAVRQMETQYF
TRBJ1-2 TRBV6-1 medium-sized - TGTGCCAGCAGTGTATATTTTGGGGACTATGGCTACACCTTC CASSVYFGDYGYTF
TRBJ2-1 TRBV10-1 - TRBD2 TGCGCCAGCAGTGAGTCGAATCCCGCGGGGGGGGTTGAGCAGTTCTTC CASSESNPAGGVEQFF
TRBJ2-1 TRBV12-3/TRBV12-4 - TRBD1 TGTGCCAGCGGGGTTGTCTCGGGACAGGGGGCGTACAATGAGCAGTTCTTC CASGVVSGQGAYNEQFF
TRBJ2-1 TRBV7-2 - - TGTGCCAGCAGCTTAGCGACTGGATCCTACAATGAGCAGTTCTTC CASSLATGSYNEQFF
TRBJ2-2 TRBV20-1 few - TGCAGTGCTAGAGATTGGGGTCAGCCCGCGAACACCGGGGAGCTGTTTTTT CSARDWGQPANTGELFF
TRBJ2-1 TRBV2 - - TGTGCCAGCAGTGAACGTCCGGCCCATGAGCAGTTCTTC CASSERPAHEQFF
TRBJ1-2 TRBV4-2 medium-sized - TGTGCCAGCAGCCCCCAGCGCGGCGGTGTCGATGGCTACACCTTC CASSPQRGGVDGYTF
TRBJ1-1 TRBV6-5 few - TGTGCCAGCAGTTACGATGGGTGGAGCACTGAAGCTTTCTTT CASSYDGWSTEAFF
TRBJ2-7 TRBV2 - - TGTGCCAGCAGTGAAGCGGGCCAGGGTGCTCACTACGAGCAGTACTTC CASSEAGQGAHYEQYF
TRBJ2-7 TRBV4-3 - - TGCGCCAGCAGCCGGGGCAGCACCTACGAGCAGTACTTC CASSRGSTYEQYF
TRBJ2-7 TRBV2 few TRBD1 TGTGCCAGCAGAGAATACGGGACAGGGGAGGACGAGCAGTACTTC CASREYGTGEDEQYF
TRBJ1-2 TRBV12-3/TRBV12-4 few - TGTGCCAGCAGACCCCTTGTGGGGCATTCGGGTGACTATGGCTACACCTTC CASRPLVGHSGDYGYTF
TRBJ2-2 TRBV12-3/TRBV12-4 - - TGTGCCAGCACTCTCGTGGACACATCCGGGGAGCTGTTTTTT CASTLVDTSGELFF
TRBJ1-4 TRBV28 - - TGTGCCAGCAGTTTTCCGGGCGCGCCTTTTACTAATGAAAAACTGTTTTTT CASSFPGAPFTNEKLFF
TRBJ1-6 TRBV7-9 few - TGTGCCAGCAGCCCCATAACAGGGTTTTCACCCCTCCACTTT CASSPITGFSPLHF
TRBJ1-2 TRBV7-2 - - TGTGCCAGCAGCTTAGACAGACCTACAAATTCCTATGGCTACACCTTC CASSLDRPTNSYGYTF
TRBJ1-2 TRBV24-1 - - TGTGCCACCAGTGATTTGCCTGGTGGCTACACCTTC CATSDLPGGYTF
TRBJ1-1 TRBV6-1 - - TGTGCCAGCCCAGGACAGAACACTGAAGCTTTCTTT CASPGQNTEAFF
TRBJ2-3 TRBV12-3/TRBV12-4 - - TGTGCCAGCAGTCCTGATGGAAGCGGCACAGATACGCAGTATTTT CASSPDGSGTDTQYF
TRBJ1-1 TRBV11-2 few - TGTGCCAGCAGCTTCAGGGGTGGAGGCACTGAAGCTTTCTTT CASSFRGGGTEAFF
TRBJ1-1 TRBV29-1 - - TGCAGCGTGATAGGGTTGGGGAACACTGAAGCTTTCTTT CSVIGLGNTEAFF
TRBJ2-1 TRBV6-1 - TRBD2 TGTGCCAGCCGCCCGCTTAGCGGGGGGGCCGGTGAGCAGTTCTTC CASRPLSGGAGEQFF
TRBJ2-2 TRBV7-9 - - TGTGCCAGCAGCTTAATGCTAGCGAGGGGGGAGCTGTTTTTT CASSLMLARGELFF
TRBJ2-2 TRBV11-2 - TRBD1 TGTGCCAGCAGCTTACGGACAGGGTTGGGCGGGGAGCTGTTTTTT CASSLRTGLGGELFF
TRBJ1-3 TRBV14 - - TGTGCCAGCAGCCAGATCGTGGTCACCTCGGTAGGAAACACCATATATTTT CASSQIVVTSVGNTIYF
TRBJ2-6 TRBV25-1 - TRBD1 TGTGCCAGCAGCGATTCCGGGACAGGGTCTTTCGCCAACGTCCTGACTTTC CASSDSGTGSFANVLTF
TRBJ1-2 TRBV7-8 few - TGTGCCAGCAGCCCTACGGACATTCATTATGGCTACACCTTC CASSPTDIHYGYTF
TRBJ1-2 TRBV6-2/TRBV6-3 few TRBD1 TGTGCCAGCAACACGGGACAGGGGGCGATGGACTATGGCTACACCTTC CASNTGQGAMDYGYTF
TRBJ2-5 TRBV7-9 few - TGTGCCAGCAGTCGCGGGGACAACCTCCAAGAGACCCAGTACTTC CASSRGDNLQETQYF
TRBJ2-7 TRBV29-1 - - TGCAGCGTTGACCTCCGGGCCGAGCAGTACTTC CSVDLRAEQYF
TRBJ2-7 TRBV2 few - TGTGCCAGCGTCAGGGACGGCTACGAGCAGTACTTC CASVRDGYEQYF
TRBJ2-3 TRBV19 - - TGTGCCAGTATTTCGGCTAGCTTGGGGGATACGCAGTATTTT CASISASLGDTQYF
TRBJ2-3 TRBV2 few - TGTGCCAGCAGCCAACAGGGAGGGAGCACAGATACGCAGTATTTT CASSQQGGSTDTQYF
TRBJ2-1 TRBV24-1 - TRBD1 TGTGCCACCAGTGATCAGGGGGACTCCTACAATGAGCAGTTCTTC CATSDQGDSYNEQFF
TRBJ1-5 TRBV15 few TRBD1 TGTGCCACCAGCCCGGACAGGGGATACCAGCCCCAGCATTTT CATSPDRGYQPQHF
TRBJ1-1 TRBV5-1 once - TGCGCCAGCAGCCCGGGGGCGGAGAACACTGAAGCTTTCTTT CASSPGAENTEAFF
TRBJ2-3 TRBV6-1 - - TGTGCTACCAGCACAGGCACGAGGACGCAGTATTTT CATSTGTRTQYF